This TCR beta chain was obtained from a study of OX40 agonist ivuxolimab in advanced cancers. The wider study: People in dose escalation had one of these cancers: hepatocellular carcinoma, melanoma, renal cell or head and neck cancer.

J gave up 3 bases and V 7 bases, and 8 bases lay outside the gene matches. CDR3 length: 14 amino acids. The germline V gene encodes CDR1 MDHEN and CDR2 SYDVKM. The data were produced by immunoSEQ multiplex PCR, yet TCRdb's version contains in-frame clones alone and is incomplete. Of 95,000 to 100,000 clones listed, about 79% were seen once; the top ten hold over 1.3%. This chain connects TRBV28 to TRBJ2-7; TRBD2 matches 8 bases. Sequences were derived from CD4+ or CD8+ T cells sorted from blood, sampled in a trial of the OX40 agonist ivuxolimab. This TCR was sampled from an adult with an advanced solid tumor such as melanoma, head and neck, liver or kidney cancer. Here the CDR3 reads CASKGRGRFYEQYF. The CDR3, as DNA: TGTGCCAGCAAGGGGCGCGGGAGGTTCTACGAGCAGTACTTC.